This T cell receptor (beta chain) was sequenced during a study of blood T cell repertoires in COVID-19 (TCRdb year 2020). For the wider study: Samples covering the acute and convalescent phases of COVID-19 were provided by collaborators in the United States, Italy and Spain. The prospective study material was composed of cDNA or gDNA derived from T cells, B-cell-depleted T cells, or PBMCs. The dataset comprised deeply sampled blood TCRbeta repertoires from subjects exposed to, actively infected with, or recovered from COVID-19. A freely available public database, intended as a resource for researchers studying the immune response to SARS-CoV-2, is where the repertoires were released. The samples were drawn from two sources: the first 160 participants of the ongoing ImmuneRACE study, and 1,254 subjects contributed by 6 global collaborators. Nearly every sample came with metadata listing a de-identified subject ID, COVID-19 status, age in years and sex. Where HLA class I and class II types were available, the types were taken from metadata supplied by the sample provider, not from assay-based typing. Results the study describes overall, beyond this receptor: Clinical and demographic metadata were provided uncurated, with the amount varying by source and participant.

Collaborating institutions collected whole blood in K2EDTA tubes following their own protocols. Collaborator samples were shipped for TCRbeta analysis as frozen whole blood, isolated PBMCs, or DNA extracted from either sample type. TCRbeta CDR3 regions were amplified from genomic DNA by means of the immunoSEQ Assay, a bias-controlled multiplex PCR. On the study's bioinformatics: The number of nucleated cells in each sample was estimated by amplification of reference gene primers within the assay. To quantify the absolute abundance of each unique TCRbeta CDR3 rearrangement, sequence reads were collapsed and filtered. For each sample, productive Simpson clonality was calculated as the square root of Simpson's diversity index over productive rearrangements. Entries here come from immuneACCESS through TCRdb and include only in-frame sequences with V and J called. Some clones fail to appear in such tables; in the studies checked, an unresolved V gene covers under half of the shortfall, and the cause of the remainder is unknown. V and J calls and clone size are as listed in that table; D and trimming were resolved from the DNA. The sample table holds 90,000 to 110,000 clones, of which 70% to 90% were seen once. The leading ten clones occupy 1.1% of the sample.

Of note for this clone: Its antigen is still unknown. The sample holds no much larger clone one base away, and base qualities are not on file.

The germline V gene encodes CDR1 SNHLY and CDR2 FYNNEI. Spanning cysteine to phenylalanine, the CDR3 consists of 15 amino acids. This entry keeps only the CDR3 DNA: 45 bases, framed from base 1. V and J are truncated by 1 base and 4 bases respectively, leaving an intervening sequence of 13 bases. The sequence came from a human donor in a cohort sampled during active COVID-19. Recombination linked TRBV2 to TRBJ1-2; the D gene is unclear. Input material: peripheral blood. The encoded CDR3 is CASSEGRVAFYGYTF. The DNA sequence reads TGTGCCAGCAGTGAAGGACGGGTAGCCTTCTATGGCTACACCTTC.